The 20 T cell receptor beta chains presented below share a single source sample, sequenced in a study of blood T cell repertoires in COVID-19. Profiled with immunoSEQ multiplex PCR; TCRdb holds only in-frame clones, not every one. The table has about 300,000 clones, around 90% seen once. The sample comprised PBMCs or T cells enriched from blood (not recorded which). The receptors here all came from a woman aged 25 to 45 who had recovered from COVID-19.

This chain joins TRBV7-6 and TRBJ1-2; perhaps TRBD1 as D (5 bases). Per germline, CDR1 SGHVS and CDR2 FNYEAQ. The V gene lost 4 bases and the J gene lost 0 bases, with 24 bases spanning the gap. This CDR3 region has 19 residues. Here the CDR3 DNA reads TGTGCCAGCAGCTCGCAAGCCTCAGGGAAATCTTTACCTAACTATGGCTACACCTTC. Amino acid sequence: CASSSQASGKSLPNYGYTF.

A single count supports this clone. This rearrangement joins TRBV6-1 to TRBJ1-3, with D perhaps TRBD1 (5 bases). Trimming took 2 bases from V and 0 from J, leaving 11 bases between them. The CDR3 runs 16 residues. Per germline, CDR1 MNHNS and CDR2 SASEGT. This CDR3 is CASSEFWGLSGNTIYF. The DNA of the CDR3 is TGTGCCAGCAGTGAATTTTGGGGCCTCTCTGGAAACACCATATATTTT.

V usage is TRBV3-1 (or the pseudogene TRBV3-2) and J usage is TRBJ1-1; 7 positions agree with TRBD1. Per germline, CDR1 LGHDT and CDR2 YNNKEL (reference sequence). There are 15 residues in the CDR3. Trimming took 2 bases from V and 6 from J; bases not matched to a gene: 9. CDR3 nucleotide sequence: TGTGCCAGCAGCCAATCCCCGACAGGGAAGGCTGAAGCTTTCTTT. Translation gives CASSQSPTGKAEAFF.

The V gene is TRBV5-1, the J gene TRBJ2-7; 8 positions match TRBD1. The CDR3 is made up of 13 amino acids. The germline gives CDR1 SGHRS, CDR2 YFSETQ. The V segment lost 7 bases and the J segment 2 bases; nucleotides outside the gene matches: 5. The CDR3 bases are TGCGCCAGCGGCGACAGGGGACCCTACGAGCAGTACTTC. It yields the protein CASGDRGPYEQYF. Full variable domain (remainder filled in from reference TRBV5-1 and TRBJ2-7): KAGVTQTPRYLIKTRGQQVTLSCSPISGHRSVSWYQQTPGQGLQFLFEYFSETQRNKGNFPGRFSGRQFSNSRSEMNVSTLELGDSALYLCASGDRGPYEQYFGPGTRLTVT.

The CDR3 reads CASSDGLPPGTQYF. The CDR3 nucleotides read TGCGCCAGCAGCGACGGACTACCTCCCGGTACGCAGTATTTT. The rearrangement joins TRBV10-1 to TRBJ2-3, with D perhaps TRBD2 (6 bases). The CDR3 covers 14 residues. CDR1 and CDR2 from the germline V gene are WNHNN and SYGVQD (reference sequence). Deletions cut 6 bases from V and 8 bases from J, with 18 bases between.

The chain is built from TRBV5-1 and TRBJ2-5; 13 bases map to TRBD2. The ends lost 3 bases at V and 5 bases at J; junction bases unmatched: 7. Germline CDR1 SGHRS, CDR2 YFSETQ. The CDR3 consists of 16 residues. CDR3 protein: CASSYGLAGAPETQYF. In DNA form, the CDR3 reads TGCGCCAGCAGCTACGGACTAGCGGGGGCCCCCGAGACCCAGTACTTC.

The chain carries TRBV20-1 and TRBJ2-3; 10 bases are shared with TRBD2. V lost 3 bases to trimming and J lost 3 bases; unmatched junction nucleotides: 12. This CDR3 has 17 amino acids. Germline V gene lookup returns CDR1 DFQATT and CDR2 SNEGSKA (reference sequence). DNA for the CDR3: TGCAGTGCTAGTTATCTAGCGGGGGCCGGGGGGACAGATACGCAGTATTTT. This codes for CSASYLAGAGGTDTQYF.

The V call is TRBV5-4, the J call TRBJ2-5, with TRBD2 matching over 11 bases. After removal of 4 bases from V and 5 bases from J, the junction contained 10 bases not matched to a gene. CDR3 length equals 16 residues. Looked up from germline, CDR1 is SGHNT and CDR2 is YYREEE (reference sequence). DNA for the CDR3: TGTGCCAGCAGCCGATACTTTAGCGGGGGGGTCGAGACCCAGTACTTC. It is translated as CASSRYFSGGVETQYF.

The genes are TRBV6-5 and TRBJ1-2; weak D call: TRBD1 (6 bases). Trimming shortened V by 0 bases and J by 2 bases, and 10 bases separated the two germline ends. The CDR3 has 15 residues. The germline CDR1 and CDR2 sequences are MNHEY and SVGAGI. The DNA of the CDR3 is TGTGCCAGCAGTTACTCGAGAGACAGGAACTATGGCTACACCTTC. Amino acid sequence: CASSYSRDRNYGYTF.

The chain links TRBV5-1 to TRBJ2-2, with D tentatively TRBD2 (6 bases). V dropped 0 bases and J dropped 6 bases, with 9 bases sitting between them. Germline V gene lookup returns CDR1 SGHRS and CDR2 YFSETQ. CDR3 length equals 14 residues. DNA for the CDR3: TGCGCCAGCAGCTTGGTCGCGGGGCCCGGGGAGCTGTTTTTT. Protein sequence: CASSLVAGPGELFF.

CDR3 region: CASSSGPGQALGTEAFF. CDR3 sequence (DNA): TGCGCCAGCAGCTCGGGACCGGGACAGGCCTTAGGCACTGAAGCTTTCTTT. The V and J genes are TRBV5-1 and TRBJ1-1; 8 positions match TRBD1. This CDR3 region has 17 residues. Germline lookup yields CDR1 SGHRS and CDR2 YFSETQ. Trimming removed 3 bases from V and 4 bases from J; junction bases left unmatched: 14. Variable domain in full (rest from reference TRBV5-1 and TRBJ1-1): KAGVTQTPRYLIKTRGQQVTLSCSPISGHRSVSWYQQTPGQGLQFLFEYFSETQRNKGNFPGRFSGRQFSNSRSEMNVSTLELGDSALYLCASSSGPGQALGTEAFFGQGTRLTVV.

This clone was recorded a few times. The chain couples TRBV11-3 to TRBJ2-2, with TRBD2 as a possible D gene (5 bases). The CDR3 sequence is 19 residues long. V lost 3 bases and J 0 bases, leaving 20 bases between the germline ends. Germline loops: CDR1 SGHNT, CDR2 YENEEA. The CDR3 DNA follows: TGTGCCAGCAGCTTTTCGTCGGGGTTCCTAGGGCCGAACACCGGGGAGCTGTTTTTT. As protein: CASSFSSGFLGPNTGELFF.

The chain recombines TRBV20-1 with TRBJ2-7; TRBD2 is a possible D gene (6 bases). V lost 3 bases and J 5 bases, leaving 11 bases between the germline ends. Germline V lookup: CDR1 DFQATT, CDR2 SNEGSKA (reference sequence). The CDR3 extends over 12 amino acids. The CDR3 DNA is TGCAGTGCTAGTGACGGGGGACACGAGCAGTACTTC. Translating it yields CSASDGGHEQYF.

The genes are TRBV30 and TRBJ2-2, with D perhaps matching TRBD2 (5 bases). V was shortened by 4 bases and J by 1 base, with 10 bases between the two germline ends. The CDR3 spans 14 residues. The germline V gene has CDR1 GTSNPN and CDR2 SVGIG (reference sequence). The CDR3 here is CAWNRGLNTGELFF. The DNA for the CDR3 is TGTGCCTGGAATCGGGGTCTGAACACCGGGGAGCTGTTTTTT.

The J gene is TRBJ1-2, the V gene TRBV7-9, with D unclear. The germline V gene encodes CDR1 SEHNR and CDR2 FQNEAQ (reference sequence). CDR3 size: 13 residues. The ends were cut back, 3 bases at V and 8 bases at J, with 13 bases in the middle. CDR3 nucleotides: TGTGCCAGCAGCTTCCCGGAGGGTGGGGGCTACACCTTC. Its translation is CASSFPEGGGYTF.

V gene TRBV19 combines with J gene TRBJ1-5; D is unresolved. Trimming removed 3 bases from V and 1 base from J, with 13 bases in between. The CDR3 runs to 16 residues. Germline values: CDR1 LNHDA, CDR2 SQIVND (reference sequence). As DNA, the CDR3 is TGTGCCAGTAGTATGTTGGCAGGAGGGAGCAATCAGCCCCAGCATTTT. Protein: CASSMLAGGSNQPQHF.

CDR3 in amino acids: CASSRASGLTSSYEQYF. CDR3 DNA: TGTGCCAGCAGTCGAGCGAGCGGGCTCACTAGCTCCTACGAGCAGTACTTC. The chain recombines TRBV6-6 with TRBJ2-7, with a possible D match to TRBD2 (6 bases). V was cut by 5 bases and J by 0 bases, with 20 bases left in between. The CDR3 covers 17 residues. Germline lookup yields CDR1 MNHNY and CDR2 SVGAGI (reference sequence).

The chain has TRBV6-4 and TRBJ2-1, with 10 bases matching TRBD2. The CDR3 contains 15 residues. The germline CDR1 and CDR2 sequences are MRHNA and SNTAGT. J gave up 3 bases and V 6 bases, and 5 bases lay outside the gene matches. The CDR3 loop is CASSATSGDYNEQFF. The CDR3 DNA sequence: TGTGCCAGCAGCGCCACTAGCGGGGACTACAATGAGCAGTTCTTC.

CDR3 amino acids: CASSPPETLGVYNEQFF. In nucleotides, the CDR3 is TGTGCCAGCAGTCCCCCCGAGACGCTCGGGGTATACAATGAGCAGTTCTTC. J is TRBJ2-1 and V is TRBV27; TRBD2 is a possible D gene (5 bases). The germline V and J ends were trimmed by 5 bases and 4 bases, with 21 bases remaining between them. The germline V gene has CDR1 MNHEY and CDR2 SMNVEV (reference sequence). The CDR3 runs to 17 residues.

V is TRBV30 and J is TRBJ1-1; 10 positions agree with TRBD1. CDR3 length: 15 residues. Germline values: CDR1 GTSNPN, CDR2 SVGIG (reference sequence). The V segment lost 3 bases and the J segment 3 bases; nucleotides outside the gene matches: 7. The CDR3 DNA sequence: TGTGCCTGGAGGTCGGACAGGGGGGCATACACTGAAGCTTTCTTT. Amino acids: CAWRSDRGAYTEAFF. The full variable domain, in which reference TRBV30 and TRBJ1-1 provide the parts outside the CDR3, is SQTIHQWPATLVQPVGSPLSLECTVEGTSNPNLYWYRQAAGRGLQLLFYSVGIGQISSEVPQNLSASRPQDRQFILSSKKLLLSDSGFYLCAWRSDRGAYTEAFFGQGTRLTVV.